Below, one T cell receptor beta chain is given with its context. What it recognizes is unknown. Preparation of the TCRbeta library involved a method that used unique molecular identifiers. TCRdb itself ran the PCR reads through MiXCR, one entry per CDR3 protein. Here the sample spans 900,000 or so distinct CDR3 sequences, approximately 15% being singletons. The source of the sample is a study of T-cell reconstitution after alpha-beta-depleted transplantation in children. Overall study results and limits: Newly made T cells mostly supplied T-cell counts and diversity one year after transplant.

The CDR3 is made up of 13 amino acids. V lost 5 bases, J lost 3 bases, and 10 bases lay in between. The TCR was taken from a male patient aged 10 to 17 who had a stem cell transplant for acute lymphoblastic leukemia, so the T cells may come from the graft donor. This specimen consisted of PBMCs, mostly from graft donor cells, obtained 360 days after TCRalphabeta/CD19-depleted stem cell transplant. The V gene is TRBV12-3 or TRBV12-4, the J gene TRBJ1-1; D unclear. As DNA, the CDR3 is TGTGCCAGCAGTATGGAGACCTACACTGAAGCTTTCTTT. Amino acids: CASSMETYTEAFF.